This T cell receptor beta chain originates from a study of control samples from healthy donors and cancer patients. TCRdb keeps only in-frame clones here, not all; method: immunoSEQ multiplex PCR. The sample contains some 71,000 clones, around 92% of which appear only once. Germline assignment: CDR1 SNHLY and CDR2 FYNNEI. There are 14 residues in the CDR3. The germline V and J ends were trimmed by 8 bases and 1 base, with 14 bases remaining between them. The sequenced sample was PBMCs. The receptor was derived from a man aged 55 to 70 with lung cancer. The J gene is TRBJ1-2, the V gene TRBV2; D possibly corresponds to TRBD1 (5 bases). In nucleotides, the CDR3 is TGTGCCAGCTTAAGGGGCGGTAGTAACTATGGCTACACCTTC. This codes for CASLRGGSNYGYTF.